This entry lists 27 T cell receptor beta chains sequenced from one sample in a study of molecular identifiers for immune sequencing clone quantification (dated by TCRdb to the late 2010s). Library preparation employed PCR. The sample was run on an Illumina HiSeq 4000. Clones were called with MiXCR by TCRdb after fastp trimmed the public reads at Q25, and only in-frame beta chains were retained. Rows matching on CDR3 protein sequence are summarized as one entry with the most common DNA and genes. The sample includes about 640,000 distinct CDR3 sequences, with just under 20% observed a single time. About 0.9% of the sample lies in the top ten. The sequenced sample was naive CD8+ T cells from blood, with Jurkat cell RNA spiked in. This specimen's cell subset or site label, per the study, means: FACS-sorted CD8+CD4-CCR7+CD45RA+ naive T cells. The origin of the receptors is a human donor in good health. Some libraries in this study had Jurkat cell RNA spiked in.

This clonotype was seen ten or more times. V is TRBV7-9 and J is TRBJ2-7, with 8 bases aligning to TRBD2. Looked up from germline, CDR1 is SEHNR and CDR2 is FQNEAQ (reference sequence). The CDR3 is 16 residues long. The trim removed 7 bases at V and 4 bases at J, leaving 15 bases unmatched. CDR3 protein: CASTGAGDGGVYEQYF. CDR3 coding DNA: TGTGCCAGCACCGGAGCGGGAGACGGTGGGGTTTACGAGCAGTACTTC. The full variable domain, with the rest looked up from reference TRBV7-9 and TRBJ2-7, is DTGVSQNPRHKITKRGQNVTFRCDPISEHNRLYWYRQTLGQGPEFLTYFQNEAQLEKSRLLSDRFSAERPKGSFSTLEIQRTEQGDSAMYLCASTGAGDGGVYEQYFGPGTRLTVT.

Comments on this clonotype: Given a much more abundant clone one base away, this may be a read error. J is TRBJ2-1 and V is TRBV6-1; D remains ambiguous. Germline CDR1 reads MNHNS; CDR2 reads SASEGT. This CDR3 is built from 12 residues. The CDR3 protein is CAGSEIYNEQFF. DNA for the CDR3: TGTGCCGGCAGTGAAATCTACAATGAGCAGTTCTTC.

About this clonotype itself: Mismatch with germline at one junction end may stem from a read error. This chain joins TRBV4-3 and TRBJ2-7; weak D call: TRBD2 (5 bases). The CDR3 covers 15 residues. Germline values: CDR1 LGHNA, CDR2 YSLEER. CDR3: CASSQGTGSSYEQHF. The CDR3 coding sequence is TGCGCCAGCAGCCAAGGGACGGGAAGCTCCTACGAGCAGCACTTC.

This clonotype was seen many times. The chain combines TRBV12-3 or TRBV12-4 with TRBJ2-3; 7 bases map to TRBD1. The CDR3 consists of 13 residues. The junction had 2 bases not matched to a gene; V was cut back by 5 bases and J by 3 bases. The chain's CDR3 is CASSGTETDTQYF. The CDR3 DNA sequence: TGTGCCAGCAGTGGGACAGAGACAGATACGCAGTATTTT.

This clonotype came up many times. V usage is TRBV11-2 and J usage is TRBJ2-7; D possibly corresponds to TRBD2 (5 bases). The CDR3 is 12 residues long. Germline CDR1 reads SGHAT; CDR2 reads FQNNGV. V gave up 8 bases and J gave up 7 bases, with 15 bases separating them. CDR3 protein: CASAWSRGEQYF. In DNA form, the CDR3 reads TGTGCCAGCGCCTGGTCTCGCGGGGAGCAGTACTTC. The full variable domain, its missing parts supplied by reference TRBV11-2 and TRBJ2-7, is EAGVAQSPRYKIIEKRQSVAFWCNPISGHATLYWYQQILGQGPKLLIQFQNNGVVDDSQLPKDRFSAERLKGVDSTLKIQPAKLEDSAVYLCASAWSRGEQYFGPGTRLTVT.

This clonotype occurred many times. This chain joins TRBV20-1 and TRBJ2-1, with TRBD2 matching 8 bases. The CDR3 runs to 15 residues. Germline CDR1 reads DFQATT; CDR2 reads SNEGSKA (reference sequence). The V and J ends lost 5 bases and 9 bases, in that order; junction bases with no gene match: 15. CDR3 sequence reads: CSAHSSVAGSSEQFF. In nucleotides, the CDR3 is TGCAGTGCTCATTCCTCGGTAGCGGGGTCGAGTGAGCAGTTCTTC.

Note on this clonotype: This may arise from a read error, as a much more abundant clone is one base away. The chain recombines TRBV20-1 with TRBJ2-7; 13 nucleotides line up with TRBD2. CDR1 is DFQATT, CDR2 SNEGSKA, per germline (reference sequence). This CDR3 contains 13 residues. CDR3 DNA: TGCAGTGCAGGACTAGCGGGAGTGGTCGAGCAGCACTTC. Translation gives CSAGLAGVVEQHF.

This clonotype was counted only a few times. This chain links TRBV5-6 with TRBJ1-2; no clear D gene. The CDR3 is 15 residues long. V was pared by 0 bases and J by 3 bases, with 12 bases between. In germline, CDR1 is SGHDT, CDR2 YYEEEE. The CDR3: CASSLVAALDYGYTF. The DNA of the CDR3 is TGTGCCAGCAGCTTGGTTGCAGCCCTAGACTATGGCTACACCTTC.

This clonotype has a count of ten or more. The chain employs TRBV4-3 and TRBJ1-6; D is unresolved. The CDR3 runs 15 residues. The V gene lost 4 bases and the J gene lost 7 bases, with 14 bases spanning the gap. Germline V gene data show CDR1 as LGHNA and CDR2 as YSLEER. The DNA of the CDR3 is TGCGCCAGCAGCCGTGGTGGTCGTGGGAATTCACCCCTCCACTTT. It is translated as CASSRGGRGNSPLHF.

Note on this clonotype: A much more abundant neighbour one base away suggests this may be a read error. The chain carries TRBV10-3 and TRBJ2-3; D is possibly TRBD1 or TRBD2 (6 bases each). CDR3 length: 14 residues. CDR1 and CDR2 (germline): ENHRY, SYGVKD. CDR3 protein: CAISEPSGADTQSF. In nucleotides, the CDR3 is TGTGCCATCAGTGAGCCGTCGGGGGCGGATACGCAGTCTTTT.

This clonotype was detected only a few times. The CDR3 reads CASSFGGLGSSPLHF. The CDR3, as DNA: TGTGCCAGCAGTTTCGGGGGGCTCGGAAGTTCACCCCTCCACTTT. V usage is TRBV12-3 or TRBV12-4 and J usage is TRBJ1-6, with D perhaps matching TRBD1 (6 bases). V was shortened by 3 bases and J by 9 bases, with 15 bases between the two germline ends. The length of the CDR3 is 15 residues.

Regarding this clonotype: Since a much larger clone is just one base distant, this may be a read error. The V call is TRBV28, the J call TRBJ2-5, with a possible D match to TRBD2 (6 bases). Germline assignment: CDR1 MDHEN and CDR2 SYDVKM. The CDR3 is 15 amino acids. Trimming took off 5 bases at V and 5 bases at J, with 18 bases between the two ends. The CDR3 protein is CASSPLEGGDETQYF. In nucleotides, the CDR3 is TGTGCCAGCAGTCCCCTGGAGGGAGGAGATGAGACCCAGTACTTC.

This clonotype was seen many times. The CDR3 is CASRGGQAEAFF. CDR3 nucleotide sequence: TGTGCCAGCAGGGGGGGACAGGCTGAAGCTTTCTTT. The chain links TRBV2 to TRBJ1-1, with 8 bases lining up with TRBD1. The CDR3 has 12 amino acids. The V and J ends lost 6 bases and 6 bases, in that order; junction bases with no gene match: 3. Per the germline V gene, CDR1 is SNHLY and CDR2 is FYNNEI.

This clonotype was recorded at least ten times. The chain couples TRBV7-2 to TRBJ2-7; 12 nucleotides match TRBD2. In germline, CDR1 is SGHTA, CDR2 FQGNSA. J was trimmed by 2 bases and V by 4 bases; bases with no gene match: 3. The CDR3 runs to 15 residues. CDR3 sequence (DNA): TGTGCCAGCAGCTACCGGACTAGCGGGGCCTACGAGCAGTACTTC. This sequence encodes CASSYRTSGAYEQYF.

Comment on this clonotype: The conserved phenylalanine or tryptophan normally closing the CDR3 is absent here, so this likely arose from a read error. The chain employs TRBV5-4 and TRBJ2-5; tentatively, D is TRBD1 (6 bases). V was trimmed by 4 bases and J by 5 bases, leaving 9 bases between them. This CDR3 region has 12 residues. Germline V gives CDR1 SGHNT, CDR2 YYREEE (reference sequence). The CDR3 nucleotides are TGTGCCAGCAGCGACCAGGGGGAGACCCAGTACCTC. As protein: CASSDQGETQYL.

This clonotype was seen ten or more times. The gene calls are TRBV19 and TRBJ2-1, with 10 nucleotides matching TRBD2. Germline V gene data show CDR1 as LNHDA and CDR2 as SQIVND (reference sequence). Unmatched junction bases numbered 3, after V lost 4 bases and J lost 6 bases. There are 14 residues in the CDR3. CDR3 region: CASSRTSGTNEQFF. The DNA for the CDR3 is TGTGCCAGTAGTAGGACTAGCGGAACCAATGAGCAGTTCTTC.

This clonotype was recorded many times. This chain joins TRBV2 and TRBJ2-1; D call uncertain. The V end lost 0 bases, the J end lost 1 base, and 7 bases lay between the germline ends. In germline, CDR1 is SNHLY, CDR2 FYNNEI. This CDR3 is built from 15 residues. The CDR3 DNA follows: TGTGCCAGCAGTGAAGCGCTCGAATCCTACAATGAGCAGTTCTTC. Amino acid sequence: CASSEALESYNEQFF.

This clonotype was seen a few times. The chain combines TRBV19 with TRBJ2-7; D possibly uses TRBD1 or TRBD2 (7 bases each). Trimming took off 7 bases at V and 5 bases at J, with 15 bases between the two ends. The CDR3 runs 13 residues. CDR1 is LNHDA, CDR2 SQIVND, per germline (reference sequence). CDR3 sequence: CASTLGGGDEQYF. The DNA of the CDR3 is TGTGCCAGTACCCTGGGAGGGGGCGACGAGCAGTACTTC.

This clonotype was detected once. The rearrangement uses TRBV14 and TRBJ2-7; D might be TRBD1 (6 bases). V lost 2 bases and J 5 bases, leaving 10 bases between the germline ends. The CDR3 is 13 residues long. Germline V lookup: CDR1 SGHDN, CDR2 FVKESK. Written as DNA, the CDR3 is TGTGCCAGCAGCCAATACAGGGTTCACGAGCAGTACTTC. As protein: CASSQYRVHEQYF.

Regarding this clonotype: A single base separates this from a much larger clone, so it may be a read error. Because the CDR3 is missing its conserved closing phenylalanine or tryptophan, this is likely a read error. The J gene is TRBJ2-3, the V gene TRBV7-9, with D perhaps matching TRBD1 or TRBD2 (5 bases each). V was cut by 1 base and J by 2 bases, with 10 bases left in between. Germline V gene sequence: CDR1 SEHNR, CDR2 FQNEAQ (reference sequence). The CDR3 spans 15 residues. The chain's CDR3 is CASSLVVGTTDTQYS. The CDR3 region has the DNA TGTGCCAGCAGCTTAGTCGTGGGGACCACAGATACGCAGTATTCT.

A word on this clonotype: A read error may be the cause here, since a much bigger clone is one base away. V and J are TRBV11-3 and TRBJ1-1, with no clear D. The germline gives CDR1 SGHNT, CDR2 YENEEA. The CDR3 runs 13 residues. For the CDR3, the DNA is TGTGCCAGCAGCTTCGTTGGAGGCAGTGAAACTTTCTTT. This encodes CASSFVGGSETFF. Filled out from reference TRBV11-3 and TRBJ1-1, the complete variable domain reads EAGVVQSPRYKIIEKKQPVAFWCNPISGHNTLYWYLQNLGQGPELLIRYENEEAVDDSQLPKDRFSAERLKGVDSTLKIQPAELGDSAVYLCASSFVGGSETFFGQGTRLTVV.

This clonotype was found many times. This chain joins TRBV5-4 and TRBJ2-7; D not resolved. The CDR3 loop spans 14 amino acids. In germline, CDR1 is SGHNT, CDR2 YYREEE (reference sequence). Trimming removed 1 base at V and 2 bases at J, with 10 bases between. The CDR3 coding sequence is TGTGCCAGCAGCTTGCCCAGTACCCCCTACGAGCAGTACTTC. Amino acid sequence: CASSLPSTPYEQYF.

This clonotype was found many times. Here the CDR3 reads CASSQKTGRGTDTQYF. The CDR3 DNA is TGTGCCAGCAGCCAAAAAACAGGGAGAGGCACAGATACGCAGTATTTT. V usage is TRBV12-3 or TRBV12-4 and J usage is TRBJ2-3, with D maybe TRBD1 (6 bases). Trimming stripped 6 bases from V and 1 base from J, with 17 bases between. The CDR3 length is 16 residues.

The CDR3 loop is CASSFRGEKLFF. The CDR3 DNA is TGTGCCAGCAGCTTCAGGGGTGAAAAACTGTTTTTT. This sequence joins TRBV5-8 and TRBJ1-4; D is possibly TRBD1 (6 bases). CDR3 length: 12 amino acids. V was shortened by 2 bases and J by 7 bases, with 6 bases between the two germline ends. CDR1 and CDR2 (germline): SGHTS, YDEGEE.

The sample holds a few counts of this clonotype. The J gene is TRBJ1-1, the V gene TRBV9; D unclear. CDR1 and CDR2 from the germline V gene are SGDLS and YYNGEE. The length of the CDR3 is 13 residues. V lost 1 base to trimming and J lost 0 bases, with 4 bases between them. This CDR3 reads CASSVILNTEAFF. As DNA, the CDR3 is TGTGCCAGCAGCGTAATTCTGAACACTGAAGCTTTCTTT.

In the case of this clonotype: At one end the junction does not follow the germline gene, possibly because of a read error. V is TRBV5-1 and J is TRBJ2-3; D is unresolved. This CDR3 region has 14 residues. Germline CDR1 and CDR2: SGHRS and YFSETQ. The CDR3 reads CASGLYSTPDTQYF. The CDR3 DNA sequence: TGCGCCAGCGGCTTGTATTCTACCCCAGATACGCAGTATTTT.

This clonotype was found once. An end of the junction differs from the germline gene, which may be a read error. CDR3 region: CASSHPGQGINRGAVF. CDR3 in DNA: TGCGCCAGCAGTCACCCGGGACAGGGGATAAACCGGGGAGCTGTTTTT. V is TRBV23-1 and J is TRBJ2-2, with TRBD1 matching over 10 bases. TRBV23-1 is classed as an ORF, of uncertain function. The CDR3 consists of 16 residues.